This T cell receptor beta chain was identified during a study of blood T cell repertoires in COVID-19. Turning to the study itself: T cells, B-cell-depleted T cells, or PBMCs provided the cDNA or gDNA that served as material.

Assay: immunoSEQ multiplex PCR; the TCRdb copy retains only in-frame clones and omits some. The data show about 140,000 clones, 75% to 80% seen once. Those who participated ranged in age from roughly 18 to 100 years and resided in about two dozen US areas. Participants reported their clinical history, and cohort assignment relied on those reports. Before being deemed recovered, Cohort 3 donors had two negative PCRs, clearance, or symptom resolution. CDR3 length: 12 residues. Trimming left V 2 bases short and J 4 bases short, with 5 bases between. CDR1 is KGHSH, CDR2 LQKENI, per germline. Sequenced material: PBMCs or T cells enriched from blood (not recorded which). This clonotype originated in a woman between 45 and 65 years old who had recovered from COVID-19. V usage is TRBV18 and J usage is TRBJ2-5; D is uncertain. The chain's CDR3 is CASSPDSETQYF. CDR3 bases: TGTGCCAGCTCACCAGACTCAGAGACCCAGTACTTC.